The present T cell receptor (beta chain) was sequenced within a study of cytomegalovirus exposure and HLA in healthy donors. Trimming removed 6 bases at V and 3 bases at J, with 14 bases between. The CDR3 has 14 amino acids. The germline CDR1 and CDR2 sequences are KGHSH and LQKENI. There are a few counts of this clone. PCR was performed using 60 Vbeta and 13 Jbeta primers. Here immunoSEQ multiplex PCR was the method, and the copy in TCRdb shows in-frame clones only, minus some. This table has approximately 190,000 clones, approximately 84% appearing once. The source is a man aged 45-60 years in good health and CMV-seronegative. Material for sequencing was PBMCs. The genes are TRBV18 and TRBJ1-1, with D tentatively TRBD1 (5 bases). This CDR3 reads CASSPGDSYTEAFF. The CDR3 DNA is TGTGCCAGCTCTCCGGGAGACAGCTACACTGAAGCTTTCTTT.